This T cell receptor beta chain was sequenced for a study of blood T cells in healthy people across ages. Whole-study findings and limits: Long-lived and aged donors differed, with more naive CD4+ cells and higher diversity in the long-lived. Older individuals had lower TCR beta diversity per million T cells (the decline was roughly linear).

A minimum of 6.5 million PBMCs was isolated per sample. This clonotype was recorded at least ten times. Its cognate antigen is unknown. The CDR3 consists of 13 residues. From germline, CDR1 is MNHEY and CDR2 SMNVEV (reference sequence). Trimming left V 6 bases short and J 2 bases short, with 10 bases between. Combining a sample-barcoded 5' primer with a J-beta primer mix, a second PCR ran for about 6 to 12 cycles. TCRdb re-called the 5' RACE reads with MiXCR, one entry per CDR3 protein. The profile covers about 640,000 distinct CDR3 sequences, with roughly 31% appearing a single time and 15% to 18% taken by the ten largest.

The chain has TRBV27 and TRBJ1-2; D gene ambiguous. The receptor was derived from a woman older than 75 in good health. The sequenced material came from blood. CDR3 nucleotides: TGTGCCAGCAGGAAAACAGACAACTATGGCTACACCTTC. Protein product: CASRKTDNYGYTF.